The 8 T cell receptor beta chains presented below share a single source sample, sequenced in a study of CXCR3-negative and CXCR3-positive naive CD8 T cells. Their cognate antigens are unknown. UMI-labeled TRB cDNA libraries were prepared by 5' RACE. Reanalyzing the 5' RACE reads, TCRdb keeps one entry per CDR3 protein, without DNA. The sample table includes 150,000 to 180,000 distinct CDR3 sequences. Points from the study as a whole: A higher hydrophobicity marked the TRB CDR3s of CXCR3-positive naive cells versus CXCR3-negative naive cells.

Sequences were obtained from naive CXCR3+ CD8+ T cells from blood. Subset reported: CD45RO-CCR7+CD27+CD95- naive CD8+ T cells expressing CXCR3 (TNR3+). These receptors came from a human donor in good health. Some clones in this sample may be carry-over from other donors' samples.

The chain links TRBV6-2 or TRBV6-3 to TRBJ2-2. The CDR3 spans 14 residues. The germline V gene encodes CDR1 MNHEY and CDR2 SVGEGT. CDR3: CASSVMVGTGELFF.

The chain recombines TRBV28 with TRBJ2-1; the D call from TCRdb, TRBD2, cannot be confirmed without DNA. This CDR3 is built from 18 residues. The germline V gene has CDR1 MDHEN and CDR2 SYDVKM. The CDR3 region is CASSLSSGRASSYNEPFF.

This sequence joins TRBV20-1 and TRBJ2-7; TCRdb lists TRBD1, though no DNA is available to test this call. This CDR3 spans 14 amino acids. Germline V CDR1 and CDR2: DFQATT, SNEGSKA (reference sequence). The chain's CDR3 is CSASMATGGTEQYF.

The genes are TRBV28 and TRBJ2-1. Per the germline V gene, CDR1 is MDHEN and CDR2 is SYDVKM. This CDR3 region has 13 residues. The CDR3 here is CASSHRGYNEQFF. The variable domain in full, completed from reference TRBV28 and TRBJ2-1, reads DVKVTQSSRYLVKRTGEKVFLECVQDMDHENMFWYRQDPGLGLRLIYFSYDVKMKEKGDIPEGYSVSREKKERFSLILESASTNQTSMYLCASSHRGYNEQFFGPGTRLTVL.

This chain uses TRBV5-1 with TRBJ1-1; TCRdb picks TRBD1, but there is no DNA to check that call. The V gene's germline CDR1 is SGHRS and CDR2 YFSETQ. This CDR3 spans 16 amino acids. CDR3 in amino acids: CASSSGRQGINTEAFF.

The gene calls are TRBV7-2 and TRBJ1-4; TCRdb's D call of TRBD1 is untestable without DNA. The CDR3 length is 13 residues. Per the germline V gene, CDR1 is SGHTA and CDR2 is FQGNSA. This CDR3 is CASSGQWDKKLFF.

V is TRBV29-1 and J is TRBJ2-2; TCRdb outputs TRBD2, but without DNA this stays unchecked. Per the germline V gene, CDR1 is SQVTM and CDR2 is ANQGSEA. The CDR3 is 16 residues long. The CDR3 protein is CSGTGTSGSGAGELFF.

J is TRBJ2-5 and V is TRBV20-1; TCRdb names TRBD2, which stays unverified in the absence of DNA. Germline-derived CDR1 and CDR2 are DFQATT and SNEGSKA (reference sequence). This CDR3 is 15 amino acids long. The CDR3 is CSAIRIRALQETQYF.